This T cell receptor beta chain was profiled in a study of cytomegalovirus exposure and HLA in healthy donors. The CDR3 covers 17 residues. J was trimmed by 5 bases and V by 0 bases; bases with no gene match: 12. Looked up from germline, CDR1 is SGHRS and CDR2 is YFSETQ. This clone was picked up one time. The study ran its PCR with 60 Vbeta and 13 Jbeta primers. Libraries were prepared by immunoSEQ multiplex PCR; TCRdb keeps only in-frame clonotypes and omits some of them. Seen here are 140,000 to 150,000 clones, roughly 80% observed once, and the top ten hold about 6.7%. The TCR comes from a woman aged 40 to 50 in good health and CMV-seropositive. Source material: PBMCs. The chain is built from TRBV5-1 and TRBJ1-2; 8 bases agree with TRBD1. DNA for the CDR3: TGCGCCAGCAGCTTGGCCCGACTGGGGCAGGGGGCTTATGGCTACACCTTC. Translating gives CASSLARLGQGAYGYTF.